This record concerns one T cell receptor (beta chain) sequence. The antigen remains unidentified. Germline CDR1 and CDR2: WNHNN and SYGVQD (reference sequence). The CDR3 spans 13 residues. V lost 5 bases and J lost 1, with 8 bases in between. This record comes from a study of T cell responses to AZD1222 COVID-19 vaccine. Overall study results and limits: A rise in Spike-specific TCR breadth and depth followed two AZD1222 doses. Repertoire collection took place solely once the T cell response had peaked.

This table comes from immunoSEQ multiplex PCR, and its TCRdb copy is limited to in-frame clones, with some not included. The sample lists 170,000 or so clones; roughly 87% were seen once. The material sequenced was peripheral blood, taken on day 0 of AZD1222 vaccination. This receptor was identified in an adult in good health. The chain recombines TRBV10-1 with TRBJ1-1; D is unclear. The CDR3 DNA follows: TGCGCCAGCAGTCATAGCGGGAACACTGAAGCTTTCTTT. Amino acids: CASSHSGNTEAFF.